The text below deals with one T cell receptor beta chain. This entry comes from a study of blood T cell repertoires in COVID-19. This CDR3 contains 17 residues. Authors' analysis steps: Nucleated cell counts were estimated from reference gene primer amplification. Profiling relied on immunoSEQ multiplex PCR, and the TCRdb table lists in-frame clones only, not all of them. That table is the source of V, J and clone size, and D and trimming were worked out from the DNA. The sample has nearly 250,000 clones, 86% seen once; the top ten hold around 1.5%. Sequencing was performed on peripheral blood. The sequence was collected from a woman in her sixties or seventies who had recovered from COVID-19. The chain carries TRBV21-1 and TRBJ2-7; the D call TRBD2 from the table was never checked on the DNA. TRBV21-1 is annotated as a pseudogene. The CDR3 DNA follows: TGTGCCAGCAGCAAACACTCAATAGCGGGACAAGTCTACGAGCAGTACTTC. Its translation: CASSKHSIAGQVYEQYF.